These T cell receptor beta chains were read from a single sample in a study of cytomegalovirus exposure and HLA in healthy donors. Clones were read by immunoSEQ multiplex PCR, and TCRdb kept only the in-frame ones, dropping some. This sample has tens of thousands of clones; 80% to 90% occur once, and the top ten carry around 3.2%. The specimen sequenced was PBMCs. The source is a woman aged 25 to 39 in good health and CMV-seronegative. Both conserved end residues are part of each CDR3. A D gene is named only where the DNA matches it firmly. Clone size appears in some rows only: once, few, many, or a class for an expanded clone.

>TRBV11-1|TRBJ2-6|NA|TRBD1
TGTGCCAGCAGCTCGGGGACAGGGGGTGTCTCTGGGGCCAACGTCCTGACTTTC
CASSSGTGGVSGANVLTF
>TRBV28|TRBJ2-6|few|NA
TGTGCCAGCAGACAGGACCCTGGGAGGTCTGGGGCCAACGTCCTGACTTTC
CASRQDPGRSGANVLTF
>TRBV21-1|TRBJ1-6|few|NA
TGTGCCAGCAAGCCGGGTCCTCGCCCTTATAATTCACCCCTCCACTTT
CASKPGPRPYNSPLHF
>TRBV7-7|TRBJ2-7|NA|NA
TGTGCCAGTAACCTGGGAGCCCCCTACGAGCAGTACTTC
CASNLGAPYEQYF
>TRBV10-2|TRBJ2-3|NA|TRBD2
TGCGCCAGCAGTCTAGCGGGGGGCACAGATACGCAGTATTTT
CASSLAGGTDTQYF
>TRBV30|TRBJ1-2|NA|NA
TGTGCCTGGACCCCGGGACACCAAGACTATGGCTACACCTTC
CAWTPGHQDYGYTF
>TRBV19|TRBJ1-2|NA|TRBD1
TGTGCCAGCAACCAGAACAGGGACAGGGAGGGCTACACCTTC
CASNQNRDREGYTF
>TRBV7-9|TRBJ1-2|NA|NA
TGTGCCAGCAGCTTAACGCGGGATGGCTACACCTTC
CASSLTRDGYTF
>TRBV5-6|TRBJ2-7|few|NA
TGTGCCAGCAGCTTGGGGGGCGGCTACGAGCAGTACTTC
CASSLGGGYEQYF
>TRBV27|TRBJ1-1|NA|TRBD1
TGTGCCAGCAGTGGACAGGGGGCGGGCACTGAAGCTTTCTTT
CASSGQGAGTEAFF
>TRBV10-3|TRBJ1-5|NA|TRBD1
TGTGCCATCAGGGACAGGGACAATCAGCCCCAGCATTTT
CAIRDRDNQPQHF
>TRBV7-6|TRBJ1-3|NA|TRBD1
TGTGCCAGCAGCCCTCTGTTACAGGGGGTGGATTTT
CASSPLLQGVDF
>TRBV29-1|TRBJ2-1|NA|NA
TGCAGCGCCGAGGCAGGGGCGGACGATGAGCAGTTCTTC
CSAEAGADDEQFF
>TRBV5-6|TRBJ2-1|NA|TRBD2
TGTGCCAGCAGCTTGGGCGGGGGGTTCTACAATGAGCAGTTCTTC
CASSLGGGFYNEQFF
>TRBV7-8|TRBJ1-6|NA|NA
TGTGCCAGCAGTATCGACGGGAGCTCCTATAATTCACCCCTCCACTTT
CASSIDGSSYNSPLHF
>TRBV5-4|TRBJ2-3|NA|TRBD1
TGTGCCAGCAGCTGGGACAGGCGGTCAGAAGATACGCAGTATTTT
CASSWDRRSEDTQYF
>TRBV19|TRBJ2-6|few|TRBD2
TGTGCCAGTAGCTCTCCGGGACTAGAGAGGGCCAACGTCCTGACTTTC
CASSSPGLERANVLTF
>TRBV27|TRBJ1-5|NA|TRBD1
TGTGCCAGCAGTTTATTTCGGAGACAGGGGCGCAATCAGCCCCAGCATTTT
CASSLFRRQGRNQPQHF
>TRBV15|TRBJ2-7|NA|NA
TGTGCCACCAGCAGAGTTGAGGCCTACGAGCAGTACTTC
CATSRVEAYEQYF
>TRBV9|TRBJ2-2|NA|TRBD2
TGTGCCAGCAGCGTAGCGACTAGCCCCAACACCGGGGAGCTGTTTTTT
CASSVATSPNTGELFF
>TRBV11-2|TRBJ1-2|NA|NA
TGTGCCAGCAGCTTAGGAGAGGGCACTTATGGCTACACCTTC
CASSLGEGTYGYTF
>TRBV7-2|TRBJ1-1|NA|TRBD1
TGTGCCAGCAGCCTCCAGACAGGGAGGAACACTGAAGCTTTCTTT
CASSLQTGRNTEAFF
>TRBV19|TRBJ2-3|NA|TRBD1
TGTGCCAGTAGTAGCCGGGACAGGCACACAGATACGCAGTATTTT
CASSSRDRHTDTQYF
>TRBV5-1|TRBJ1-3|NA|NA
TGCGCCAGCAGCTTGGGGACCAACAGCGGGCCCGGAAACACCATATATTTT
CASSLGTNSGPGNTIYF
>TRBV10-3|TRBJ2-1|NA|NA
TGTGCCATCAGGGAAGGAGGATCCTACAATGAGCAGTTCTTC
CAIREGGSYNEQFF
>TRBV7-9|TRBJ1-2|NA|NA
TGTGCCAGCAGCTTACCCGCAGGGGTGAACTATGGCTACACCTTC
CASSLPAGVNYGYTF
>TRBV18|TRBJ2-3|NA|TRBD2
TGTGCCAGCTCACTAATAGCGACTAGCGGGATCACAGATACGCAGTATTTT
CASSLIATSGITDTQYF
>TRBV18|TRBJ2-7|few|TRBD2
TGTGCCAGCTCACTAGCGGGGGGCCCCTACGAGCAGTACTTC
CASSLAGGPYEQYF
>TRBV10-2|TRBJ1-1|NA|NA
TGCGCCAGCGGCACAGGGACCACTGAAGCTTTCTTT
CASGTGTTEAFF
>TRBV5-4|TRBJ2-1|NA|NA
TGTGCCAGCCTCGCTAGGGGGACCTACAATGAGCAGTTCTTC
CASLARGTYNEQFF
>TRBV5-8|TRBJ1-2|NA|NA
TGTGCCAGCAGCAGTCGACAGCTCTATGGCTACACCTTC
CASSSRQLYGYTF
>TRBV5-4|TRBJ1-1|few|NA
TGTGCCAGCAGCTCACTCGGGCAGGGAGGGGTCACTGAAGCTTTCTTT
CASSSLGQGGVTEAFF
>TRBV4-3|TRBJ1-1|NA|NA
TGCGCCAGCAGCCATGAGCGGGGGAGCACTGAAGCTTTCTTT
CASSHERGSTEAFF
>TRBV27|TRBJ2-3|few|NA
TGTGCCAGCAGTCCGGGCCCGACAGCCACAGATACGCAGTATTTT
CASSPGPTATDTQYF
>TRBV5-1|TRBJ2-1|NA|NA
TGCGCCAGCTCATCCCCCGGGAGTGAGCAGTTCTTC
CASSSPGSEQFF
>TRBV19|TRBJ1-1|NA|TRBD1
TGTGCCAGTAGTATAGTCCCTCACCGGGACAGGGGGAATGAAGCTTTCTTT
CASSIVPHRDRGNEAFF
>TRBV25-1|TRBJ1-6|NA|NA
TGTGCCAGCAGTGAATACGGAGGGAATTCACCCCTCCACTTT
CASSEYGGNSPLHF
>TRBV11-2|TRBJ1-2|NA|TRBD1
TGTGCCAGCAGCTTATTCGCAGGGGGTAATGGCTACACCTTC
CASSLFAGGNGYTF
>TRBV14|TRBJ2-3|NA|TRBD2
TGTGCCAGCAGCCGCCGGACTAGCGGGGGAGATACGCAGTATTTT
CASSRRTSGGDTQYF
>TRBV5-1|TRBJ2-3|NA|TRBD2
TGCGCCAGTCGGTCAGGGGGTCAGCGGGGGGCGGTAACAGATACGCAGTATTTT
CASRSGGQRGAVTDTQYF
>TRBV18|TRBJ2-7|NA|NA
TGTGCCAGCTCACCTCTAAAGGAGGGTTCCGAGCAGTACTTC
CASSPLKEGSEQYF
>TRBV19|TRBJ2-1|NA|TRBD2
TGTGCCAGTAGTTCCTCGGGGGGTGGTGTTGCCAATGAGCAGTTCTTC
CASSSSGGGVANEQFF
>TRBV5-6|TRBJ1-6|NA|NA
TGTGCCAGCAGCTTTGGAACAGGGACGAATTCACCCCTCCACTTT
CASSFGTGTNSPLHF
>TRBV14|TRBJ1-1|NA|NA
TGTGCCAGCAGCCAAGACCTCGGGGGTGACACTGAAGCTTTCTTT
CASSQDLGGDTEAFF
>TRBV7-9|TRBJ2-7|NA|NA
TGTGCCAGCAGCTTATCTCAGGGCTCCTACGAGCAGTACTTC
CASSLSQGSYEQYF
>TRBV4-1|TRBJ1-1|NA|NA
TGCGCCAGCAGCCAAGATAGCGGGTTTGGTGGAGCTTTCTTT
CASSQDSGFGGAFF
>TRBV5-6|TRBJ2-7|NA|NA
TGTGCCAGCAGCAGGACAATTACCTACGAGCAGTACTTC
CASSRTITYEQYF
>TRBV5-6|TRBJ1-6|NA|NA
TGTGCCAGCAGCTTCGGGGGGGCCTCGGATTCACCCCTCCACTTT
CASSFGGASDSPLHF
>TRBV4-1|TRBJ2-4|NA|NA
TGCGCCAGCAGCCAAGGACTTAGAGGCAAAAACATTCAGTACTTC
CASSQGLRGKNIQYF
>TRBV4-3|TRBJ2-1|NA|TRBD1
TGCGCCAGCAGCCTGGGACAGGGCAATGAGCAGTTCTTC
CASSLGQGNEQFF
>TRBV6-5|TRBJ2-5|once|NA
TGTGCCAGCAGTTACGGGGGGGCTCGGAGAGAGACCCAGTACTTC
CASSYGGARRETQYF
>TRBV6-1|TRBJ1-1|NA|NA
TGTGCCAGCAGTAGGAAGGGAGAGACTGAAGCTTTCTTT
CASSRKGETEAFF
>TRBV6-5|TRBJ1-5|NA|NA
TGTGCCAGCAGTTACTTACAGGGTCGCAATCAGCCCCAGCATTTT
CASSYLQGRNQPQHF
>TRBV28|TRBJ1-2|NA|TRBD1
TGTGCCAGCAGTTTATATCTAGGGGACAGGAACTATGGCTACACCTTC
CASSLYLGDRNYGYTF